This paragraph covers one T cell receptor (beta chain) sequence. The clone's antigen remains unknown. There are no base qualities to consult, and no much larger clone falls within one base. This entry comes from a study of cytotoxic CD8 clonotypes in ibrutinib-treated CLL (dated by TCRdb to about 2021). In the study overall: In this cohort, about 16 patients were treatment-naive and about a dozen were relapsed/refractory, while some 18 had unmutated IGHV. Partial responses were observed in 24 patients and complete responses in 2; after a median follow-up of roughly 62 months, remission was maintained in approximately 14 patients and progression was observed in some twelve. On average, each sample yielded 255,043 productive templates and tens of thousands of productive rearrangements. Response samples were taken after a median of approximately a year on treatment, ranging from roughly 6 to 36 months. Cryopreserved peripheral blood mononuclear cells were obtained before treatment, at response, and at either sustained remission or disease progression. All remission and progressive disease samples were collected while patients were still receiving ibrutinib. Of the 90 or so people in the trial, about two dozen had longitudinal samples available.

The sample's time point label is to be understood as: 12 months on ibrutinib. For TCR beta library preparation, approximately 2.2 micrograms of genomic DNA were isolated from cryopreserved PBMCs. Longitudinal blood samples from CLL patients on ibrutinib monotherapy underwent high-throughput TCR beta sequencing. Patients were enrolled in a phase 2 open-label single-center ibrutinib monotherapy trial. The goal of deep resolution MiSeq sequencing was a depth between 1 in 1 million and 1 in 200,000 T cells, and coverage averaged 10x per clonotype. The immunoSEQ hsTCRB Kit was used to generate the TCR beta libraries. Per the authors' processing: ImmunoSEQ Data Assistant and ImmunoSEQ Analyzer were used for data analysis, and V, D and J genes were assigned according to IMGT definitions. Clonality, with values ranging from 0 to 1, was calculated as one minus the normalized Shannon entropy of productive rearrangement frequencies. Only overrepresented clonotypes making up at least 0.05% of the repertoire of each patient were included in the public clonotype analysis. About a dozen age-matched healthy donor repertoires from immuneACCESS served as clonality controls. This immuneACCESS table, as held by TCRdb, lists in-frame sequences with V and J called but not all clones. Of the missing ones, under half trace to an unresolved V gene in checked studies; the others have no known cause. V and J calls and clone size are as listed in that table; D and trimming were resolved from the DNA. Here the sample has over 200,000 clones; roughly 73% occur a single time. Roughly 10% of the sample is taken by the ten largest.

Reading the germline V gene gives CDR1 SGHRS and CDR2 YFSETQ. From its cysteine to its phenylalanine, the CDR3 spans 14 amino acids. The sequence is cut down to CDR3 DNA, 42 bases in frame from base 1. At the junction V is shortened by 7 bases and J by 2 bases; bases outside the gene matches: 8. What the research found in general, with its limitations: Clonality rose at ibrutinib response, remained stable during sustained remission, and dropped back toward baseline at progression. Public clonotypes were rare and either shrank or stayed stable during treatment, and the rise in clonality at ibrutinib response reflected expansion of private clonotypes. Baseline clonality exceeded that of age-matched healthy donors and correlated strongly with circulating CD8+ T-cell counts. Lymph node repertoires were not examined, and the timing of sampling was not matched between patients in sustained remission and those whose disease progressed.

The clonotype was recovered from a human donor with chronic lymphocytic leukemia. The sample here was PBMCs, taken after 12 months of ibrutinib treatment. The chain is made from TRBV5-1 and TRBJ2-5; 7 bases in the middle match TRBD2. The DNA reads TGCGCCAGCGGGGCGGGAGCGGGGCAAGAGACCCAGTACTTC. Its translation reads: CASGAGAGQETQYF.